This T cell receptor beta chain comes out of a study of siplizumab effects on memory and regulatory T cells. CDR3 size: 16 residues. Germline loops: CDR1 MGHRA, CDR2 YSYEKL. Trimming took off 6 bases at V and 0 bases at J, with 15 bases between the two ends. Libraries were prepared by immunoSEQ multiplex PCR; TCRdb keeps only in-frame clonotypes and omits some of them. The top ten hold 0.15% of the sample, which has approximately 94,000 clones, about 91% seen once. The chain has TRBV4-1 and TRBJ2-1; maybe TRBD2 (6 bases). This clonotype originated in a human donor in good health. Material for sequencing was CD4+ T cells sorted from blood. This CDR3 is CASRPGGTSSYNEQFF. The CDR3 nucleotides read TGCGCCAGCAGACCGGGCGGGACCAGCTCCTACAATGAGCAGTTCTTC.